Listed here are 20 T cell receptor beta chains from one sample, sequenced in a study of T cells in tuberculosis. Sequenced by immunoSEQ multiplex PCR; TCRdb stores in-frame clones only, minus some. The table has around 33,000 clones, under 95% seen once; the top ten hold over 9.5%. The time point was: new active TB diagnosis, blood taken before or within 7 days of starting treatment. Sample: PBMCs, taken at tuberculosis diagnosis. The receptors stem from an adult with tuberculosis.

This chain joins TRBV27 and TRBJ1-1, with TRBD1 identical over 8 bases. The V gene end was trimmed by 7 bases and the J gene end by 0 bases; junction bases not matched to a gene: 4. This CDR3 has 14 amino acids. Germline CDR1 and CDR2: MNHEY and SMNVEV (reference sequence). This CDR3 reads CASNRQGLNTEAFF. CDR3 nucleotides: TGTGCCAGCAATCGACAGGGGTTGAACACTGAAGCTTTCTTT.

The rearrangement uses TRBV6-1 and TRBJ1-2; TRBD1 is a possible D gene (5 bases). Between the trimmed V and J ends, which lost 4 bases and 7 bases, there was a span of 16 bases. CDR3 length equals 14 residues. Germline assignment: CDR1 MNHNS and CDR2 SASEGT. The CDR3 is CASSGDGQGGGYTF. CDR3 nucleotides: TGTGCCAGCAGTGGAGATGGACAAGGCGGTGGCTACACCTTC.

The chain couples TRBV27 to TRBJ1-1; weak D call: TRBD1 (5 bases). Germline V gene sequence: CDR1 MNHEY, CDR2 SMNVEV (reference sequence). The CDR3 contains 16 residues. Trimming took 5 bases from V and 2 from J, leaving 18 bases between them. Here the CDR3 DNA reads TGTGCCAGCAGTCCAACGGCGTGGCAGGGCAACACTGAAGCTTTCTTT. Its translation: CASSPTAWQGNTEAFF.

The rearrangement links TRBV6-5 to TRBJ2-3; TRBD1 might be the D (5 bases). With 0 bases removed from V and 2 bases from J, the gap between germline ends came to 9 bases. Germline V gene data show CDR1 as MNHEY and CDR2 as SVGAGI. This CDR3 has 15 amino acids. The CDR3, as DNA: TGTGCCAGCAGTTACTCTCAGGGATTCACAGATACGCAGTATTTT. Translated: CASSYSQGFTDTQYF.

This sequence joins TRBV28 and TRBJ2-7; D may be TRBD1 (6 bases). The CDR3 is 15 residues long. Germline CDR1 and CDR2: MDHEN and SYDVKM. Trimming took 6 bases from V and 4 from J, leaving 19 bases between them. CDR3 region: CASSQTRGLGYEQYF. The CDR3 nucleotides read TGTGCCAGCAGCCAGACCAGGGGCCTAGGTTACGAGCAGTACTTC. Looking up the rest from reference TRBV28 and TRBJ2-7 gives the full variable domain: DVKVTQSSRYLVKRTGEKVFLECVQDMDHENMFWYRQDPGLGLRLIYFSYDVKMKEKGDIPEGYSVSREKKERFSLILESASTNQTSMYLCASSQTRGLGYEQYFGPGTRLTVT.

This chain links TRBV5-1 with TRBJ2-7, with D possibly matching TRBD2 (6 bases). CDR1 is SGHRS, CDR2 YFSETQ, per germline. This CDR3 comprises 17 residues. The ends were cut back, 0 bases at V and 0 bases at J, with 16 bases in the middle. In DNA form, the CDR3 reads TGCGCCAGCAGCTTGGATCTGGGACTCGGAGCCTCCTACGAGCAGTACTTC. Translating it yields CASSLDLGLGASYEQYF.

V gene TRBV18 combines with J gene TRBJ2-1, with 7 nucleotides matching TRBD1. Per the germline V gene, CDR1 is KGHSH and CDR2 is LQKENI. This CDR3 is 15 amino acids long. V shed 6 bases and J 3 bases; nucleotides not matched to a gene: 8. The CDR3 nucleotides are TGTGCCAGCTCGACCGGGACAGACATCTACAATGAGCAGTTCTTC. Translation: CASSTGTDIYNEQFF.

This clone was counted only a few times. This sequence joins TRBV5-1 and TRBJ1-2; tentative D call: TRBD1 (5 bases). The CDR3 contains 16 residues. Between the trimmed V and J ends, which lost 4 bases and 8 bases, there was a span of 24 bases. Germline V CDR1 and CDR2: SGHRS, YFSETQ. This CDR3 is CASSTSSGDLVRGYTF. The CDR3 DNA reads as TGCGCCAGCAGCACATCTTCGGGGGACTTGGTGCGCGGCTACACCTTC.

The chain has TRBV20-1 and TRBJ1-1; 7 bases agree with TRBD1. CDR3 length: 11 residues. Losses at the gene ends were 3 bases for V and 6 bases for J; bases not matched to a gene: 1. From germline, CDR1 is DFQATT and CDR2 SNEGSKA (reference sequence). The CDR3 reads CSASQGAEAFF. The CDR3 DNA is TGCAGTGCTAGTCAGGGGGCTGAAGCTTTCTTT.

V is TRBV18 and J is TRBJ2-2; D is perhaps TRBD2 (5 bases). The germline gives CDR1 KGHSH, CDR2 LQKENI. The CDR3 is made up of 16 amino acids. V lost 6 bases and J 0 bases, leaving 14 bases between the germline ends. The CDR3 loop reads CASSAIGNPNTGELFF. DNA of the CDR3: TGTGCCAGCTCCGCGATCGGGAATCCGAACACCGGGGAGCTGTTTTTT.

The CDR3 sequence: CASRGGLYTGELFF. The CDR3 DNA reads as TGTGCCAGCAGGGGGGGACTGTACACCGGGGAGCTGTTTTTT. This sequence joins TRBV2 and TRBJ2-2; possibly TRBD2 for D (6 bases). CDR1 and CDR2 from the germline V gene are SNHLY and FYNNEI. There are 14 residues in the CDR3. Trimming removed 6 bases at V and 3 bases at J, with 11 bases between.

This sequence joins TRBV27 and TRBJ1-2; 9 bases line up with TRBD1. The ends lost 6 bases at V and 6 bases at J; junction bases unmatched: 8. This CDR3 spans 14 amino acids. The V gene's germline CDR1 is MNHEY and CDR2 SMNVEV (reference sequence). CDR3 sequence: CASSLGQGRDGYTF. Here the CDR3 DNA reads TGTGCCAGCAGCCTGGGACAGGGAAGGGATGGCTACACCTTC.

The chain has TRBV19 and TRBJ1-5; D possibly corresponds to TRBD1 (6 bases). CDR3 size: 16 residues. V shed 4 bases and J shed 3 bases, with 16 bases lying between them. CDR1 and CDR2 (germline): LNHDA, SQIVND (reference sequence). The CDR3 region has the DNA TGTGCCAGTAGTAGCAATAAGGGGGGGACCAATCAGCCCCAGCATTTT. This sequence encodes CASSSNKGGTNQPQHF.

The chain couples TRBV18 to TRBJ1-1; TRBD1 is a possible D gene (6 bases). The V gene's germline CDR1 is KGHSH and CDR2 LQKENI. The CDR3 is 17 amino acids. Trimming cost V 2 bases and J 6 bases, with 22 bases left between them. CDR3 sequence reads: CASSPTGRRTGVPEAFF. CDR3 sequence (DNA): TGTGCCAGCTCACCAACAGGGCGACGAACTGGGGTCCCTGAAGCTTTCTTT.

The CDR3 sequence is CASSQTAFYEQYF. CDR3 DNA: TGTGCCAGCTCACAAACAGCTTTCTACGAGCAGTACTTC. The J gene is TRBJ2-7, the V gene TRBV18; no reliable D call. The CDR3 length is 13 residues. CDR1 is KGHSH, CDR2 LQKENI, per germline. V was trimmed by 4 bases and J by 3 bases, leaving 10 bases between them.

The chain combines TRBV11-2 with TRBJ1-2, with D unresolved. This CDR3 has 14 amino acids. Trimming left V 5 bases short and J 2 bases short, with 12 bases between. The germline V gene encodes CDR1 SGHAT and CDR2 FQNNGV. The CDR3 reads CASSQHVGNYGYTF. CDR3 nucleotide sequence: TGTGCCAGCAGCCAACATGTTGGCAACTATGGCTACACCTTC.

This clone has only a few counts. CDR3 sequence: CASRLAGGPADTQYF. CDR3 nucleotide sequence: TGCGCCAGTCGACTAGCGGGGGGGCCGGCTGATACGCAGTATTTT. This chain uses TRBV10-2 with TRBJ2-3, with 14 positions matching TRBD2. V gave up 9 bases and J gave up 6 bases; unmatched junction bases: 8. This CDR3 contains 15 residues. Germline V gene data show CDR1 as WSHSY and CDR2 as SAAADI.

The chain combines TRBV10-3 with TRBJ1-2, with no clear D. Between the trimmed V and J ends, which lost 6 bases and 8 bases, there was a span of 16 bases. The CDR3 is made up of 13 amino acids. Germline lookup yields CDR1 ENHRY and CDR2 SYGVKD. The CDR3 here is CAIRADTTLGYTF. The CDR3 nucleotides are TGTGCCATCAGGGCCGACACAACCCTGGGCTACACCTTC.

The rearrangement uses TRBV4-1 and TRBJ2-5; 11 nucleotides agree with TRBD2. The CDR3 sequence is 18 residues long. Germline V lookup: CDR1 MGHRA, CDR2 YSYEKL. V gave up 1 base and J gave up 3 bases; unmatched junction bases: 10. The CDR3 is CASSQVEVLAGEEETQYF. The CDR3, as DNA: TGCGCCAGCAGCCAAGTGGAAGTACTAGCGGGAGAGGAAGAGACCCAGTACTTC.

The rearrangement joins TRBV5-1 to TRBJ1-1, with D hard to call. The V gene lost 1 base and the J gene lost 5 bases, with 9 bases spanning the gap. The CDR3 is 13 residues long. The germline CDR1 and CDR2 sequences are SGHRS and YFSETQ. The CDR3 DNA reads as TGCGCCAGCAGCTTGCCCCCGCGAACTGAAGCTTTCTTT. Translating it yields CASSLPPRTEAFF.